A selection of T cell receptor beta chains follows, all from one sample in a study of blood T cell repertoires in COVID-19. The assay was immunoSEQ multiplex PCR, and TCRdb's table has in-frame clones only and misses some. The repertoire holds roughly 87,000 clones, with about four fifths as singletons. The material sequenced was peripheral blood. The source is a woman in her seventies with acute or convalescent COVID-19. Each CDR3 is given with its conserved first and last residue. The order of the fields is clone size, D gene, J gene, V gene, CDR3 protein, CDR3 DNA. A D gene is named only where the DNA matches it firmly. Clone size is given for some rows only: seen once, a few or many times, or a class if the clone is expanded.

abundance: .; d_gene: TRBD1; j_gene: TRBJ2-1; v_gene: TRBV7-3; CDR3aa: CASSSIDRAEQFF; CDR3nt: TGTGCCAGCAGCTCTATAGACAGGGCTGAGCAGTTCTTC
abundance: once; d_gene: TRBD1; j_gene: TRBJ1-2; v_gene: TRBV11-2; CDR3aa: CASSRTGAAYGYTF; CDR3nt: TGTGCCAGCAGCAGAACAGGGGCGGCCTATGGCTACACCTTC
abundance: .; d_gene: .; j_gene: TRBJ2-7; v_gene: TRBV10-1; CDR3aa: CASSEGPSYEQYF; CDR3nt: TGCGCCAGCAGTGAGGGGCCCTCCTACGAGCAGTACTTC
abundance: .; d_gene: .; j_gene: TRBJ1-1; v_gene: TRBV4-1; CDR3aa: CASSLRNRDITEAFF; CDR3nt: TGCGCCAGCAGCCTTAGAAACCGGGACATCACTGAAGCTTTCTTT
abundance: .; d_gene: TRBD2; j_gene: TRBJ2-1; v_gene: TRBV5-1; CDR3aa: CASSLAAGGYNEQFF; CDR3nt: TGCGCCAGCAGCTTGGCAGCGGGGGGGTACAATGAGCAGTTCTTC
abundance: .; d_gene: TRBD2; j_gene: TRBJ2-2; v_gene: TRBV9; CDR3aa: CASSAPTSGGLGPFSNTGELFF; CDR3nt: TGTGCCAGCAGCGCCCCGACTAGCGGGGGGCTCGGACCTTTTTCTAACACCGGGGAGCTGTTTTTT
abundance: .; d_gene: .; j_gene: TRBJ1-5; v_gene: TRBV30; CDR3aa: CAWSLNSNSNQPQHF; CDR3nt: TGTGCCTGGAGTTTGAACAGTAATAGCAATCAGCCCCAGCATTTT
abundance: .; d_gene: TRBD1; j_gene: TRBJ2-1; v_gene: TRBV5-5; CDR3aa: CASSFGQGVDNEQFF; CDR3nt: TGTGCCAGCAGCTTCGGACAGGGGGTCGACAATGAGCAGTTCTTC
abundance: .; d_gene: TRBD1; j_gene: TRBJ1-1; v_gene: TRBV28; CDR3aa: CATTGQGFTEAFF; CDR3nt: TGTGCCACCACAGGACAGGGCTTCACTGAAGCTTTCTTT
abundance: .; d_gene: .; j_gene: TRBJ2-5; v_gene: TRBV4-1; CDR3aa: CASSQDFRTQYF; CDR3nt: TGCGCCAGCAGCCAAGATTTTAGGACCCAGTACTTC
abundance: .; d_gene: .; j_gene: TRBJ1-5; v_gene: TRBV12-5; CDR3aa: CASGLNPEQPQHF; CDR3nt: TGTGCTAGTGGTTTGAATCCAGAACAGCCCCAGCATTTT
abundance: .; d_gene: .; j_gene: TRBJ1-2; v_gene: TRBV5-4; CDR3aa: CASSLGSSSGYTF; CDR3nt: TGTGCCAGCAGCTTGGGGTCCAGTTCTGGCTACACCTTC